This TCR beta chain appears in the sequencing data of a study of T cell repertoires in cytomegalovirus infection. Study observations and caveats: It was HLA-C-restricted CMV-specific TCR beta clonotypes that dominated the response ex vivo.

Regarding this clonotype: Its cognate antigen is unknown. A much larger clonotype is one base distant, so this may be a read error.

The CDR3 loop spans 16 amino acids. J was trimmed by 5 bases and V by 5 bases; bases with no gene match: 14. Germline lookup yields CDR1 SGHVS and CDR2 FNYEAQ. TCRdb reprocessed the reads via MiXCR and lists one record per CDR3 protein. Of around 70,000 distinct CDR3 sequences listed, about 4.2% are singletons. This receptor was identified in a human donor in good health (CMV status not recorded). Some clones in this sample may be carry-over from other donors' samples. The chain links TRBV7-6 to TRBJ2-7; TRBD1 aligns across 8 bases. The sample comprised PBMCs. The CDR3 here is CASSKGTGPRVNEQYF. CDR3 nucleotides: TGTGCCAGCAGCAAAGGGACAGGCCCTCGCGTCAACGAGCAGTACTTC.